The rows below give T cell receptor beta chains drawn from one sample of a study of cytomegalovirus exposure and HLA in healthy donors. Some clones are missing from TCRdb's copy, which holds only in-frame ones; the method was immunoSEQ multiplex PCR. Here the sample spans 250,000 to 350,000 clones, roughly 85% being singletons. Sequencing used PBMCs. All receptors derive from a man aged 40-49 years in good health and CMV-seropositive. Each CDR3 is given with its conserved first and last residue. Each record gives: CDR3 protein, CDR3 DNA, J gene, D gene, clone size, V gene. D genes are given only for firm matches. Rows may omit the clone size; those that give it use once, few, many or a size class.

CDR3aa: CASSLTSGYNEQFF; CDR3nt: TGCGCCAGCAGCTTAACTAGCGGGTACAATGAGCAGTTCTTC; j_gene: TRBJ2-1; d_gene: TRBD2; abundance: -; v_gene: TRBV5-1
CDR3aa: CASRLAGGAETQYF; CDR3nt: TGTGCCAGTAGACTAGCGGGAGGGGCAGAGACCCAGTACTTC; j_gene: TRBJ2-5; d_gene: TRBD2; abundance: -; v_gene: TRBV19
CDR3aa: CASSQDITGANQPQHF; CDR3nt: TGTGCCAGCAGCCAAGATATAACAGGGGCCAATCAGCCCCAGCATTTT; j_gene: TRBJ1-5; d_gene: TRBD1; abundance: -; v_gene: TRBV4-2
CDR3aa: CASGGLAGLVDTQYF; CDR3nt: TGTGCCAGCGGGGGACTAGCGGGCTTGGTAGATACGCAGTATTTT; j_gene: TRBJ2-3; d_gene: TRBD2; abundance: -; v_gene: TRBV2
CDR3aa: CASNFWGVQFF; CDR3nt: TGTGCCAGCAACTTCTGGGGGGTGCAGTTCTTC; j_gene: TRBJ2-1; d_gene: -; abundance: -; v_gene: TRBV7-9
CDR3aa: CASSFGLAGYEQYF; CDR3nt: TGTGCCAGCAGTTTCGGACTAGCGGGCTACGAGCAGTACTTC; j_gene: TRBJ2-7; d_gene: TRBD2; abundance: few; v_gene: TRBV27
CDR3aa: CASSLQGLANYGYTF; CDR3nt: TGTGCCAGCAGTTTGCAGGGGTTAGCTAACTATGGCTACACCTTC; j_gene: TRBJ1-2; d_gene: -; abundance: -; v_gene: TRBV27
CDR3aa: CASSMNRVGAFF; CDR3nt: TGTGCCAGCAGTATGAACAGGGTAGGAGCTTTCTTT; j_gene: TRBJ1-1; d_gene: -; abundance: -; v_gene: TRBV7-9
CDR3aa: CATRPTAGMFYTEAFF; CDR3nt: TGTGCCACCAGACCCACGGCAGGGATGTTCTACACTGAAGCTTTCTTT; j_gene: TRBJ1-1; d_gene: -; abundance: once; v_gene: TRBV28
CDR3aa: CASSGLRGSYEQYF; CDR3nt: TGTGCCAGCAGCGGCTTGCGGGGTTCCTACGAGCAGTACTTC; j_gene: TRBJ2-7; d_gene: -; abundance: -; v_gene: TRBV7-9
CDR3aa: CASSSGRKSYEQYF; CDR3nt: TGTGCCAGCAGTAGCGGGAGGAAGTCCTACGAGCAGTACTTC; j_gene: TRBJ2-7; d_gene: TRBD2; abundance: few; v_gene: TRBV2
CDR3aa: CASSLTVPNGEQYF; CDR3nt: TGTGCCAGCAGCTTAACTGTACCCAACGGCGAGCAGTACTTC; j_gene: TRBJ2-7; d_gene: -; abundance: -; v_gene: TRBV5-6
CDR3aa: CASSLGREGLYEQFF; CDR3nt: TGTGCCAGCAGCTTAGGGCGGGAGGGCCTCTATGAGCAGTTCTTC; j_gene: TRBJ2-1; d_gene: TRBD2; abundance: once; v_gene: TRBV11-2
CDR3aa: CASTLTVNSGANVLTF; CDR3nt: TGTGCCAGCACCCTGACAGTGAACTCTGGGGCCAACGTCCTGACTTTC; j_gene: TRBJ2-6; d_gene: -; abundance: -; v_gene: TRBV28
CDR3aa: CSSSRDRGVGTNEKLFF; CDR3nt: TGTTCCAGCAGCAGGGACAGGGGGGTGGGGACTAATGAAAAACTGTTTTTT; j_gene: TRBJ1-4; d_gene: TRBD1; abundance: once; v_gene: TRBV7-9
CDR3aa: CAWSGGVRDTQYF; CDR3nt: TGTGCCTGGAGTGGAGGCGTTAGAGATACGCAGTATTTT; j_gene: TRBJ2-3; d_gene: -; abundance: -; v_gene: TRBV30
CDR3aa: CASSLDILQGAAGNTIYF; CDR3nt: TGCGCCAGCAGCTTGGACATATTACAGGGGGCCGCTGGAAACACCATATATTTT; j_gene: TRBJ1-3; d_gene: TRBD1; abundance: -; v_gene: TRBV5-1
CDR3aa: CASSTLGLSTDTQYF; CDR3nt: TGTGCCAGCAGCACCCTAGGACTAAGCACAGATACGCAGTATTTT; j_gene: TRBJ2-3; d_gene: -; abundance: -; v_gene: TRBV5-8
CDR3aa: CAIGVGRESSYEQYF; CDR3nt: TGTGCCATCGGGGTGGGGCGGGAAAGCTCCTACGAGCAGTACTTC; j_gene: TRBJ2-7; d_gene: -; abundance: -; v_gene: TRBV10-3
CDR3aa: CASSFGGGTEAFF; CDR3nt: TGTGCCAGCAGCTTCGGGGGTGGCACTGAAGCTTTCTTT; j_gene: TRBJ1-1; d_gene: -; abundance: -; v_gene: TRBV7-3
CDR3aa: CASSQEVRGRQNTEAFF; CDR3nt: TGTGCCAGCAGCCAAGAGGTCAGGGGCAGACAAAACACTGAAGCTTTCTTT; j_gene: TRBJ1-1; d_gene: -; abundance: few; v_gene: TRBV4-2
CDR3aa: CSVFTSRKRHTNTEAFF; CDR3nt: TGCAGCGTGTTCACAAGCAGGAAACGGCATACGAACACTGAAGCTTTCTTT; j_gene: TRBJ1-1; d_gene: -; abundance: few; v_gene: TRBV29-1
CDR3aa: CSSSLEGGGMIF; CDR3nt: TGTTCCAGCAGCTTAGAAGGGGGCGGTATGATCTTC; j_gene: TRBJ2-1; d_gene: TRBD1; abundance: -; v_gene: TRBV7-9
CDR3aa: CASSQEPGSGYTF; CDR3nt: TGCGCCAGCAGCCAAGAACCAGGTAGTGGCTACACCTTC; j_gene: TRBJ1-2; d_gene: -; abundance: -; v_gene: TRBV4-1
CDR3aa: CASSAPGGGYTF; CDR3nt: TGTGCCAGCAGCGCCCCAGGGGGTGGCTACACCTTC; j_gene: TRBJ1-2; d_gene: TRBD1; abundance: -; v_gene: TRBV9
CDR3aa: CAISGGQGQTQYF; CDR3nt: TGTGCCATCAGTGGGGGACAGGGCCAGACCCAGTACTTC; j_gene: TRBJ2-5; d_gene: TRBD1; abundance: -; v_gene: TRBV10-3
CDR3aa: CAVTTGQGAYEQYF; CDR3nt: TGTGCCGTTACCACCGGGCAGGGGGCGTACGAGCAGTACTTC; j_gene: TRBJ2-7; d_gene: TRBD1; abundance: once; v_gene: TRBV28
CDR3aa: CASSHFPGLAVSTDTQYF; CDR3nt: TGTGCCAGCAGCCATTTTCCGGGACTAGCGGTTAGCACAGATACGCAGTATTTT; j_gene: TRBJ2-3; d_gene: TRBD2; abundance: -; v_gene: TRBV7-2
CDR3aa: CASSLMSSYEQYF; CDR3nt: TGTGCCAGCAGTCTTATGAGCTCCTACGAGCAGTACTTC; j_gene: TRBJ2-7; d_gene: -; abundance: -; v_gene: TRBV28
CDR3aa: CASSLGYRRDQPQHF; CDR3nt: TGTGCCAGTAGCCTAGGCTACAGGAGGGATCAGCCCCAGCATTTT; j_gene: TRBJ1-5; d_gene: -; abundance: -; v_gene: TRBV19
CDR3aa: CASSTGRRRNTEAFF; CDR3nt: TGTGCCAGCAGTACGGGGAGGAGACGGAACACTGAAGCTTTCTTT; j_gene: TRBJ1-1; d_gene: -; abundance: -; v_gene: TRBV28
CDR3aa: CSVSSGGGARRTDTQYF; CDR3nt: TGCAGCGTTTCTTCGGGAGGGGGGGCGAGGCGCACAGATACGCAGTATTTT; j_gene: TRBJ2-3; d_gene: TRBD2; abundance: -; v_gene: TRBV29-1
CDR3aa: CASSYVGGRAGNEQFF; CDR3nt: TGTGCCAGCAGTTACGTGGGCGGGAGGGCCGGCAATGAGCAGTTCTTC; j_gene: TRBJ2-1; d_gene: TRBD2; abundance: few; v_gene: TRBV6-5
CDR3aa: CAWSVGTAYEQYF; CDR3nt: TGTGCCTGGAGTGTAGGGACAGCCTACGAGCAGTACTTC; j_gene: TRBJ2-7; d_gene: TRBD1; abundance: once; v_gene: TRBV30
CDR3aa: CASYTAENYGYTF; CDR3nt: TGTGCCAGTTATACGGCGGAGAACTATGGCTACACCTTC; j_gene: TRBJ1-2; d_gene: -; abundance: -; v_gene: TRBV6-5
CDR3aa: CASSLLGQRTDTQYF; CDR3nt: TGTGCCAGCAGCTTATTGGGACAAAGAACAGATACGCAGTATTTT; j_gene: TRBJ2-3; d_gene: -; abundance: -; v_gene: TRBV7-3
CDR3aa: CASSSGTEYTEAFF; CDR3nt: TGTGCCAGCAGCTCCGGGACAGAATACACTGAAGCTTTCTTT; j_gene: TRBJ1-1; d_gene: TRBD1; abundance: -; v_gene: TRBV11-2
CDR3aa: CAWSPTGQGASNGYTF; CDR3nt: TGTGCCTGGAGCCCAACAGGCCAAGGGGCTAGTAATGGCTACACCTTC; j_gene: TRBJ1-2; d_gene: -; abundance: -; v_gene: TRBV30
CDR3aa: CASSEAAGLGGYTF; CDR3nt: TGTGCCAGCAGTGAAGCAGCAGGGTTGGGGGGCTACACCTTC; j_gene: TRBJ1-2; d_gene: -; abundance: -; v_gene: TRBV6-1
CDR3aa: CATKTGGGQETQYF; CDR3nt: TGTGCCACCAAAACCGGCGGGGGCCAAGAGACCCAGTACTTC; j_gene: TRBJ2-5; d_gene: TRBD2; abundance: -; v_gene: TRBV15
CDR3aa: CASSSRTSGSTGELFF; CDR3nt: TGTGCCAGCAGCTCCCGGACTAGCGGGAGCACCGGGGAGCTGTTTTTT; j_gene: TRBJ2-2; d_gene: TRBD2; abundance: -; v_gene: TRBV5-4
CDR3aa: CASSQVGQYSNQPQHF; CDR3nt: TGCGCCAGCAGCCAAGTGGGACAGTATAGCAATCAGCCCCAGCATTTT; j_gene: TRBJ1-5; d_gene: TRBD1; abundance: -; v_gene: TRBV4-1
CDR3aa: CSVVSVSNYGYTF; CDR3nt: TGCAGCGTTGTTTCTGTATCTAACTATGGCTACACCTTC; j_gene: TRBJ1-2; d_gene: -; abundance: -; v_gene: TRBV29-1
CDR3aa: CASSQDIQGWAGRTDTQYF; CDR3nt: TGTGCCAGCAGCCAAGACATTCAGGGTTGGGCGGGGCGCACAGATACGCAGTATTTT; j_gene: TRBJ2-3; d_gene: -; abundance: once; v_gene: TRBV4-2
CDR3aa: CASSQTGTSVF; CDR3nt: TGCGCCAGCAGCCAAACCGGGACTAGTGTCTTC; j_gene: TRBJ2-1; d_gene: TRBD2; abundance: -; v_gene: TRBV4-1
CDR3aa: CALTVRVTDTQYF; CDR3nt: TGTGCCCTAACGGTCAGGGTAACAGATACGCAGTATTTT; j_gene: TRBJ2-3; d_gene: -; abundance: -; v_gene: TRBV7-9
CDR3aa: CASSRTGLADQETQYF; CDR3nt: TGCGCCAGCAGCCGCACGGGACTAGCGGATCAAGAGACCCAGTACTTC; j_gene: TRBJ2-5; d_gene: TRBD2; abundance: -; v_gene: TRBV4-1
CDR3aa: CASSLTRGAYAGELFF; CDR3nt: TGTGCCAGCAGCTTGACGCGGGGGGCTTACGCCGGGGAGCTGTTTTTT; j_gene: TRBJ2-2; d_gene: TRBD2; abundance: many; v_gene: TRBV7-9
CDR3aa: CASSQGAGYEQYF; CDR3nt: TGTGCCAGCAGTCAGGGGGCAGGTTACGAGCAGTACTTC; j_gene: TRBJ2-7; d_gene: TRBD1; abundance: -; v_gene: TRBV2
CDR3aa: CASSSQLRQGDSGNTIYF; CDR3nt: TGTGCCAGCAGCTCACAACTTAGACAGGGGGACTCTGGAAACACCATATATTTT; j_gene: TRBJ1-3; d_gene: TRBD1; abundance: once; v_gene: TRBV7-9
CDR3aa: CASSLRVGYGYTF; CDR3nt: TGTGCCAGCAGTTTGAGGGTGGGGTATGGCTACACCTTC; j_gene: TRBJ1-2; d_gene: -; abundance: -; v_gene: TRBV28